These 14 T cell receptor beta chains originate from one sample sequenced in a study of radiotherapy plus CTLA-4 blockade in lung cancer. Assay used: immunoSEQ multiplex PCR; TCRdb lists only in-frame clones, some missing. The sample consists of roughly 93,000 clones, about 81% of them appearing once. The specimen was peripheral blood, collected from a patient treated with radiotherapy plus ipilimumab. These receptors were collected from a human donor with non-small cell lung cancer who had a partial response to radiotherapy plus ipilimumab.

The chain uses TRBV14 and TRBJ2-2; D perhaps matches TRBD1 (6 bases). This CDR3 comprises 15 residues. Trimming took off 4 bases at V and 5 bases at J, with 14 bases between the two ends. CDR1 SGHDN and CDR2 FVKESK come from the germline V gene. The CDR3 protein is CASSPQGIRTGELFF. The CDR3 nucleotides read TGTGCCAGCAGCCCGCAGGGGATTAGGACCGGGGAGCTGTTTTTT.

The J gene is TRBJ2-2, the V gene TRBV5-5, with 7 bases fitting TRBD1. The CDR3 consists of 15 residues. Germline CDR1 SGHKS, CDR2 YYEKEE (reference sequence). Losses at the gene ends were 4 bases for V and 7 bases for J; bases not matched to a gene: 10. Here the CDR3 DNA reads TGTGCCAGCAGCAAGGGACAGCCTAGGATCGGGGAGCTGTTTTTT. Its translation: CASSKGQPRIGELFF.

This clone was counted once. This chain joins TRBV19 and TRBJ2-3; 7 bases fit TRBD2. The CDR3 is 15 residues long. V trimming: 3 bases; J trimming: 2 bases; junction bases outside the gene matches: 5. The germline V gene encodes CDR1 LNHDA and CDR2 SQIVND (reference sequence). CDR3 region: CASSITAGLTDTQYF. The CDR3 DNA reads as TGTGCCAGTAGTATTACAGCGGGGCTCACAGATACGCAGTATTTT.

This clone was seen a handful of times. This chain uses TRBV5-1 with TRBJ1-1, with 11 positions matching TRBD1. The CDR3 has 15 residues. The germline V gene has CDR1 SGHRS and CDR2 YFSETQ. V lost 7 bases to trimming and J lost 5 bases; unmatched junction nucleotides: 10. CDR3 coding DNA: TGCGCCAGCCATGGACAGGGGGCAATGATGACTGAAGCTTTCTTT. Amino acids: CASHGQGAMMTEAFF. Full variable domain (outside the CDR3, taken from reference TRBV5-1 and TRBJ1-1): KAGVTQTPRYLIKTRGQQVTLSCSPISGHRSVSWYQQTPGQGLQFLFEYFSETQRNKGNFPGRFSGRQFSNSRSEMNVSTLELGDSALYLCASHGQGAMMTEAFFGQGTRLTVV.

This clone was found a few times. DNA for the CDR3: TGTGCCAGCAGCCAGGGGGCATGGGAGACCCAGTACTTC. It yields the protein CASSQGAWETQYF. The chain links TRBV6-6 to TRBJ2-5, with 8 bases fitting TRBD1. J gave up 5 bases and V 6 bases, and 5 bases lay outside the gene matches. The CDR3 spans 13 residues. The germline V gene has CDR1 MNHNY and CDR2 SVGAGI (reference sequence).

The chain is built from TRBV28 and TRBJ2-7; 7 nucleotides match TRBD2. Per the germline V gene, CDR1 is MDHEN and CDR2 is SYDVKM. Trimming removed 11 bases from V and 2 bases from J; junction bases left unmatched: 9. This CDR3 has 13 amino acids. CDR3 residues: CAAWEGTTYEQYF. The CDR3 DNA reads TGTGCCGCCTGGGAGGGAACCACCTACGAGCAGTACTTC.

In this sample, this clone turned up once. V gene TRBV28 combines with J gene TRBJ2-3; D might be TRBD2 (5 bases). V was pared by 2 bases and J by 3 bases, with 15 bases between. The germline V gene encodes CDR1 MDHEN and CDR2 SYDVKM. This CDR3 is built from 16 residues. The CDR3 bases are TGTGCCAGCAGTTTAGTTGGCGGAGGCGAGACAGATACGCAGTATTTT. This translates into CASSLVGGGETDTQYF.

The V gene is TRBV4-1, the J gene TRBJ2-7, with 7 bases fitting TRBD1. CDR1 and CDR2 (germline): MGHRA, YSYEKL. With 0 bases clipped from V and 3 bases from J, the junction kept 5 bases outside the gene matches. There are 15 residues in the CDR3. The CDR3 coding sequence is TGCGCCAGCAGCCAAGATGTGGGACAGCGCTACGAGCAGTACTTC. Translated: CASSQDVGQRYEQYF.

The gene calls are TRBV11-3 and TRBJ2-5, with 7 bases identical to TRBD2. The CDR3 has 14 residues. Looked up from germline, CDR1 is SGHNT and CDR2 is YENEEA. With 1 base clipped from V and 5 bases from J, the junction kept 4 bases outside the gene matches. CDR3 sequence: CASSLGAGGETQYF. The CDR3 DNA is TGTGCCAGCAGCTTAGGGGCCGGGGGGGAGACCCAGTACTTC.

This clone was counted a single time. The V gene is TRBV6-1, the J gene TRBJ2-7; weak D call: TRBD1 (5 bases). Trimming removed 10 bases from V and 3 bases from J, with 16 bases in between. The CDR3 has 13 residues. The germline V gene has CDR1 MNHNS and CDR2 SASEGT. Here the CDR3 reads CATDSILFYEQYF. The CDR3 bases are TGTGCCACTGACAGCATCCTTTTCTACGAGCAGTACTTC.

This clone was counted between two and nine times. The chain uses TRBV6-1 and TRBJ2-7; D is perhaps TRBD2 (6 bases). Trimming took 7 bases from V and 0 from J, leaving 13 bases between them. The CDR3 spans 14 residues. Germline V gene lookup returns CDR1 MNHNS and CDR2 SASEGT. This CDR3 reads CASTLSGSSYEQYF. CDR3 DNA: TGTGCCAGCACCCTTAGCGGCAGCTCCTACGAGCAGTACTTC.

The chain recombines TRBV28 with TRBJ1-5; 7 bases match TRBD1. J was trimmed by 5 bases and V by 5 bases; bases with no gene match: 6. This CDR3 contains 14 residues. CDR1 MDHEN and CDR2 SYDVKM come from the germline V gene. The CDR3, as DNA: TGTGCCAGCAGTATGAGACAGGGTGATCAGCCCCAGCATTTT. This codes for CASSMRQGDQPQHF.

CDR3 loop: CASSQLTLDREGLFF. Here the CDR3 DNA reads TGTGCCAGCAGCCAATTAACCCTGGACAGGGAAGGGCTGTTTTTT. The rearrangement links TRBV4-2 to TRBJ2-2; the match to TRBD1 covers 8 bases. After removal of 2 bases from V and 13 bases from J, the junction contained 12 bases not matched to a gene. This CDR3 has 15 residues. The germline V gene encodes CDR1 LGHNA and CDR2 YNFKEQ.

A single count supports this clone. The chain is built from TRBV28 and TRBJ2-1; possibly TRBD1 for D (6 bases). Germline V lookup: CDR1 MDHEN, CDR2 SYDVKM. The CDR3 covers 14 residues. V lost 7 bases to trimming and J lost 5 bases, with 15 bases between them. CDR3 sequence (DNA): TGTGCCAGCATCTCAGGGGACCTCGACAATGAGCAGTTCTTC. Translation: CASISGDLDNEQFF.